This T cell receptor beta chain was captured in a study of early T cells in non-severe SARS-CoV-2 infection. Study in general: Chains stayed unpaired after sequencing of bulk RNA from unsorted whole blood.

Germline trimming cut 7 bases from V and 6 bases from J; bases unmatched to any gene: 9. The CDR3 consists of 14 residues. Germline V gives CDR1 SNHLY, CDR2 FYNNEI. This clonotype was counted only a few times. Researchers attached unique molecular identifiers to individual cDNA molecules. TCRdb passed the 5' RACE reads through MiXCR, listing each CDR3 protein once. The table includes 60,000 to 75,000 distinct CDR3 sequences, around 10% detected once. Specimen: whole blood. The chain uses TRBV2 and TRBJ2-1, with 7 bases aligning to TRBD2. The sequence derives from an adult who was a healthcare worker with PCR-confirmed SARS-CoV-2 infection or an uninfected control (not recorded which). CDR3 sequence reads: CASTKPGLGNEQFF. The CDR3 DNA reads as TGTGCCAGCACGAAACCCGGACTAGGCAATGAGCAGTTCTTC.